This passage covers 7 T cell receptor beta chains from one sample sequenced in a study of low-dose radiotherapy and immunotherapy resistance in tumors. Time point: before trial treatment. TRAV- and TRBV-specific primers primed first-strand cDNA, covering alpha and beta chains. TCRs were amplified for 15 to 25 PCR cycles with a constant-region primer and V-primer adapter. TCRdb processed the reads anew with MiXCR; each CDR3 protein has one entry. Altogether about 82,000 distinct CDR3 sequences are present, approximately 19% being singletons, with the ten largest covering about 5.5%. This specimen consisted of PBMCs, obtained before treatment. The receptors come from a male donor with prostate cancer.

This clonotype has at least ten counts. The chain's CDR3 is CASSEFRLGSDTQYF. CDR3 DNA: TGTGCCAGCAGTGAATTTCGACTAGGGTCAGATACGCAGTATTTT. This chain connects TRBV25-1 to TRBJ2-3; D might be TRBD2 (6 bases). V lost 1 base and J 4 bases, leaving 12 bases between the germline ends. CDR3 size: 15 residues. Per germline, CDR1 MGHDK and CDR2 SYGVNS.

Ten or more counts support this clonotype. CDR3 DNA: TGTGCCAGTAGTATGGCGGGACCTCGAGGCACAGATACGCAGTATTTT. Its translation: CASSMAGPRGTDTQYF. The gene calls are TRBV19 and TRBJ2-3; tentatively, D is TRBD2 (6 bases). Trimming took 3 bases from V and 1 from J, leaving 14 bases between them. Germline V CDR1 and CDR2: LNHDA, SQIVND (reference sequence). This CDR3 contains 16 residues.

This clonotype was detected many times. This chain connects TRBV20-1 to TRBJ2-3; D possibly corresponds to TRBD2 (6 bases). The length of the CDR3 is 13 residues. V lost 6 bases to trimming and J lost 4 bases, with 14 bases between them. Germline CDR1 and CDR2: DFQATT and SNEGSKA (reference sequence). CDR3 DNA: TGCAGTGCCACGGGACTTCGCTCAGATACGCAGTATTTT. This codes for CSATGLRSDTQYF.

This clonotype was recorded many times. The CDR3 sequence is CASSTSTGQTYEQYF. The CDR3 DNA follows: TGTGCCAGCAGCACCTCAACCGGACAGACCTACGAGCAGTACTTC. V usage is TRBV7-2 and J usage is TRBJ2-7, with TRBD1 as a possible D gene (6 bases). CDR3 length: 15 amino acids. Trimming left V 5 bases short and J 2 bases short, with 16 bases between. Germline CDR1 is SGHTA and CDR2 is FQGNSA.

This clonotype was counted at least ten times. The chain links TRBV20-1 to TRBJ1-4; 8 bases agree with TRBD1. This CDR3 spans 15 amino acids. V shed 6 bases, J shed 7 bases, and the junction held 13 bases outside the gene matches. The germline gives CDR1 DFQATT, CDR2 SNEGSKA (reference sequence). In nucleotides, the CDR3 is TGCAGTGCCACAACCTATGACAGGGGAGGTGAAAAACTGTTTTTT. Amino acid sequence: CSATTYDRGGEKLFF.

Here the CDR3 DNA reads TGTGCCAGCAGCTTCCACAGGGTCCAAGAGACCCAGTACTTC. It codes for CASSFHRVQETQYF. The V call is TRBV7-2, the J call TRBJ2-5; D possibly corresponds to TRBD1 (6 bases). The CDR3 has 14 amino acids. Germline V gives CDR1 SGHTA, CDR2 FQGNSA. The V gene lost 3 bases and the J gene lost 1 base, with 9 bases spanning the gap.

The CDR3 DNA sequence: TGCAGTGCCCTGGGACTAGCGCGGATGGGTGAGCAGTTCTTC. Protein: CSALGLARMGEQFF. This chain links TRBV20-1 with TRBJ2-1; the match to TRBD2 covers 10 bases. CDR3 length equals 14 residues. The J segment lost 9 bases and the V segment lost 6 bases, leaving 11 bases of the junction unmatched. Germline-derived CDR1 and CDR2 are DFQATT and SNEGSKA (reference sequence).